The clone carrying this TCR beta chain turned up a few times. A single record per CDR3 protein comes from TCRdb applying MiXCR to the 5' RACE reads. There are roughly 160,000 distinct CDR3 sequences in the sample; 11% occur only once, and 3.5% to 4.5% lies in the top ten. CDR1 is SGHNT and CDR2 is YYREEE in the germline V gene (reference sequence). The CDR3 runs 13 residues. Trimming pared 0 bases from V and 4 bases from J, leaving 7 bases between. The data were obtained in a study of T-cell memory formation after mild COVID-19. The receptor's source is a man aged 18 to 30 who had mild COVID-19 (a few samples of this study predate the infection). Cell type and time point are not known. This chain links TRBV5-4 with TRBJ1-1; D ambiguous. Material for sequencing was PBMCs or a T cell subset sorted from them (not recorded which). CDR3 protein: CASSLDSGTEAFF. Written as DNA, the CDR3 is TGTGCCAGCAGCTTGGACAGTGGCACTGAAGCTTTCTTT.